The subject of this entry is one T cell receptor beta chain. CD8 memory fractions consisted of CD45RO+ and CCR7-negative CD45RA+ TemRA cells together. This sample was included in a study of shared clonotypes between healthy human individuals. Assay execution took place at the deep level. Tens of thousands of T cell genomes (around 190 ng DNA) went into each sorted-subset replicate. Repertoires were generated with immunoSEQ multiplex PCR, while TCRdb's copy carries only in-frame clones and drops some. Counted here are about 690,000 clones, roughly 91% occurring once; the ten biggest clones make up 34%. Between the trimmed V and J ends, which lost 0 bases and 4 bases, there was a span of 16 bases. From germline, CDR1 is LGHNA and CDR2 YNFKEQ. The CDR3 has 17 residues.

This rearrangement joins TRBV4-2 to TRBJ2-1; D might be TRBD2 (6 bases). The sample taken for sequencing was memory CD8+ T cells from PBMCs. Sample subset: CD45RO+ cells pooled with CCR7-negative TemRA cells. This TCR was recovered from a man younger than 35 in good health. Some clones in this sample may be carry-over from other donors' samples. As DNA, the CDR3 is TGTGCCAGCAGCCAAGAGGCGACTAGGGAGTTATACAATGAGCAGTTCTTC. It codes for CASSQEATRELYNEQFF.